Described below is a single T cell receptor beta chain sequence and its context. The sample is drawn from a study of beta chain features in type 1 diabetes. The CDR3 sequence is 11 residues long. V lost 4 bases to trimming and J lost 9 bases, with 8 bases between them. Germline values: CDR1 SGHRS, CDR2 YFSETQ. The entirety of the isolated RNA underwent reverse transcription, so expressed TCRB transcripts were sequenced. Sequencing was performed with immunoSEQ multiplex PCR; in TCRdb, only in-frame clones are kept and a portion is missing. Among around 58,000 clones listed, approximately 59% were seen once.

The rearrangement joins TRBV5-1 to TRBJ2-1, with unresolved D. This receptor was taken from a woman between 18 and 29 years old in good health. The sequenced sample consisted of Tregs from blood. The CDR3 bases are TGCGCCAGCAGCGAGGCTGCTGAGCAGTTCTTC. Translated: CASSEAAEQFF.